This passage covers 25 T cell receptor beta chains from one sample sequenced in a study of OX40 agonist ivuxolimab in advanced cancers. Clones were read by immunoSEQ multiplex PCR, and TCRdb kept only the in-frame ones, dropping some. The table records tens of thousands of clones, about nine tenths of them present only once. The source was CD4+ or CD8+ T cells sorted from blood, collected in a trial of the OX40 agonist ivuxolimab. Receptor source: an adult with an advanced solid tumor such as melanoma, head and neck, liver or kidney cancer.

The table lists this clone with a few counts. V is TRBV7-9 and J is TRBJ1-5; 8 nucleotides match TRBD1. V lost 8 bases and J lost 0; bases outside the gene matches: 0. Germline V gene sequence: CDR1 SEHNR, CDR2 FQNEAQ (reference sequence). The CDR3 has 13 amino acids. In DNA, the CDR3 is TGTGCCAGCGGACAGGGTAGCAATCAGCCCCAGCATTTT. It specifies CASGQGSNQPQHF.

On this clone itself: A junction end diverges from the germline sequence, so it may reflect a read error. In DNA form, the CDR3 reads TGTGCCAGCAGCTTTTCGGACAGGAACACTGGAGCTTTCTTT. This sequence encodes CASSFSDRNTGAFF. This chain connects TRBV5-6 to TRBJ1-1, with 7 bases identical to TRBD1. Germline V CDR1 and CDR2: SGHDT, YYEEEE. The CDR3 runs to 14 residues. Based on the CDR3 plus reference TRBV5-6 and TRBJ1-1, the full variable domain is DAGVTQSPTHLIKTRGQQVTLRCSPKSGHDTVSWYQQALGQGPQFIFQYYEEEERQRGNFPDRFSGHQFPNYSSELNVNALLLGDSALYLCASSFSDRNTGAFFGQGTRLTVV.

The chain has TRBV6-7 and TRBJ2-2, with a weak D call TRBD2 (7 bases). Being an ORF, TRBV6-7 has a function that is uncertain. This CDR3 region has 16 residues. V was clipped by 0 bases and J by 4 bases, with 12 bases between them. As DNA, the CDR3 is TGTGCCAGCAGTTACTCGAGGGGGGGAATCACCGGGGAGCTGTTTTTT. This translates into CASSYSRGGITGELFF.

This clone turned up a few times. The chain couples TRBV6-6 to TRBJ2-5; 11 bases line up with TRBD1. The CDR3 is made up of 14 amino acids. The trim removed 6 bases at V and 3 bases at J, leaving 3 bases unmatched. Germline V gene sequence: CDR1 MNHNY, CDR2 SVGAGI (reference sequence). CDR3 bases: TGTGCCAGCAGCCGGGGACAGGGGGAAGAGACCCAGTACTTC. Amino acids: CASSRGQGEETQYF.

In its sample, this clone was seen once. The chain is built from TRBV5-1 and TRBJ1-2, with D hard to call. This CDR3 contains 15 residues. V gave up 1 base and J gave up 4 bases, with 14 bases separating them. The germline V gene encodes CDR1 SGHRS and CDR2 YFSETQ. For the CDR3, the DNA is TGCGCCAGCAGCTTGTCGGCAGGTACAAGCTATGGCTACACCTTC. Its translation is CASSLSAGTSYGYTF.

The gene calls are TRBV4-1 and TRBJ2-4, with 7 positions matching TRBD1. Trimming at V came to 4 bases and at J to 5 bases, leaving 5 bases not matched to a gene. The CDR3 consists of 14 residues. The germline CDR1 and CDR2 sequences are MGHRA and YSYEKL. CDR3 residues: CASSLLGQQNIQYF. CDR3 nucleotide sequence: TGCGCCAGCAGCCTACTGGGACAGCAAAACATTCAGTACTTC.

This clone was recorded a few times. J is TRBJ2-5 and V is TRBV18; D not certain. V was pared by 5 bases and J by 0 bases, with 4 bases between. CDR3 length equals 12 residues. CDR1 and CDR2 from the germline V gene are KGHSH and LQKENI. The CDR3: CASSAYQETQYF. The DNA for the CDR3 is TGTGCCAGCTCAGCGTACCAAGAGACCCAGTACTTC.

The CDR3 loop is CASSTTSLGRYEQYF. The CDR3 DNA sequence: TGTGCCAGCAGCACGACTAGCTTAGGGCGCTACGAGCAGTACTTC. V gene TRBV7-3 combines with J gene TRBJ2-7, with TRBD2 matching over 7 bases. Trimming removed 5 bases from V and 3 bases from J; junction bases left unmatched: 10. Germline CDR1 and CDR2: SGHTA and FQGTGA. The length of the CDR3 is 15 residues.

This chain links TRBV19 with TRBJ1-5; D gene ambiguous. V was clipped by 7 bases and J by 4 bases, with 11 bases between them. Germline assignment: CDR1 LNHDA and CDR2 SQIVND (reference sequence). The CDR3 spans 13 residues. CDR3: CASNSLGNQPQHF. CDR3 nucleotide sequence: TGTGCCAGTAACAGTCTGGGAAATCAGCCCCAGCATTTT.

The chain recombines TRBV29-1 with TRBJ2-5, with TRBD2 matching 13 bases. This CDR3 region has 14 residues. Germline assignment: CDR1 SQVTM and CDR2 ANQGSEA. V shed 5 bases and J 2 bases; nucleotides not matched to a gene: 2. The CDR3 DNA is TGCAGCGTTTCGGGACTAGCGGGGCAAGAGACCCAGTACTTC. Encoded protein: CSVSGLAGQETQYF.

V gene TRBV13 combines with J gene TRBJ1-1; tentative D call: TRBD1 (5 bases). This CDR3 region has 14 residues. V lost 4 bases and J 1 base, leaving 10 bases between the germline ends. CDR1 is PRHDT and CDR2 is FYEKMQ in the germline V gene (reference sequence). The chain's CDR3 is CASSWGRGNTEAFF. DNA for the CDR3: TGTGCCAGCAGCTGGGGCCGGGGGAACACTGAAGCTTTCTTT.

V usage is TRBV10-3 and J usage is TRBJ2-7, with TRBD2 as a possible D gene (7 bases). This CDR3 is built from 16 residues. V lost 0 bases, J lost 1 base, and 13 bases lay in between. From germline, CDR1 is ENHRY and CDR2 SYGVKD. The CDR3 loop reads CAISESRRGGSYEQYF. Here the CDR3 DNA reads TGTGCCATCAGTGAGTCTAGGAGGGGGGGGTCCTACGAGCAGTACTTC.

In this sample, this clone turned up once. This chain links TRBV6-1 with TRBJ2-4, with 12 bases that match TRBD1. V was pared by 0 bases and J by 7 bases, with 4 bases of the junction left unmatched. This CDR3 is 16 amino acids long. Germline CDR1 and CDR2: MNHNS and SASEGT. CDR3 sequence reads: CASSEAGTGGANIQYF. In nucleotides, the CDR3 is TGTGCCAGCAGTGAAGCAGGGACAGGGGGCGCGAACATTCAGTACTTC.

This sequence joins TRBV5-6 and TRBJ2-7; TRBD1 matches 10 bases. The junction had 9 bases not matched to a gene; V was cut back by 1 base and J by 5 bases. The CDR3 covers 16 residues. Germline CDR1 reads SGHDT; CDR2 reads YYEEEE. As DNA, the CDR3 is TGTGCCAGCAGCTTGACCGGGACAGGGGCAATAGACGAGCAGTACTTC. Amino acid sequence: CASSLTGTGAIDEQYF.

The V and J genes are TRBV7-6 and TRBJ2-4; 9 bases fit TRBD2. The CDR3 loop spans 13 amino acids. Germline CDR1 and CDR2: SGHVS and FNYEAQ. With 8 bases clipped from V and 6 bases from J, the junction kept 5 bases outside the gene matches. The CDR3 here is CASGGGAGNIQYF. CDR3 nucleotides: TGTGCCAGCGGCGGGGGGGCGGGAAACATTCAGTACTTC.

This chain joins TRBV6-6 and TRBJ2-1; D gene uncertain. CDR1 is MNHNY and CDR2 is SVGAGI in the germline V gene (reference sequence). V was shortened by 6 bases and J by 0 bases, with 12 bases between the two germline ends. The CDR3 sequence is 15 residues long. CDR3 region: CASRLGRNSYNEQFF. The DNA for the CDR3 is TGTGCCAGCAGGCTAGGGCGGAACTCCTACAATGAGCAGTTCTTC.

The chain recombines TRBV14 with TRBJ1-1; D gene ambiguous. With 3 bases removed from V and 7 bases from J, the gap between germline ends came to 6 bases. Germline V CDR1 and CDR2: SGHDN, FVKESK. CDR3 length: 11 residues. The CDR3 coding sequence is TGTGCCAGCAGCCAGGCCTTTGAAGCTTTCTTT. This encodes CASSQAFEAFF.

This clone was picked up a small number of times. The V and J genes are TRBV19 and TRBJ1-3, with a tentative D call TRBD1 (5 bases). The V end was cut by 7 bases, the J end by 3 bases, with 7 bases between. In germline, CDR1 is LNHDA, CDR2 SQIVND (reference sequence). This CDR3 has 12 residues. CDR3 nucleotides: TGTGCCAGTAATGGACATGGAAACACCATATATTTT. It is translated as CASNGHGNTIYF.

The genes are TRBV25-1 and TRBJ2-3, with a possible D match to TRBD1 (5 bases). V lost 7 bases to trimming and J lost 3 bases, with 11 bases between them. Germline V gives CDR1 MGHDK, CDR2 SYGVNS. The CDR3 spans 13 residues. CDR3 bases: TGTGCCAGCACAGGGCTTGTGACAGATACGCAGTATTTT. Its protein product is CASTGLVTDTQYF.

The chain has TRBV6-1 and TRBJ1-4, with TRBD1 as a possible D gene (6 bases). Germline V gene data show CDR1 as MNHNS and CDR2 as SASEGT. This CDR3 has 14 amino acids. The V end was cut by 8 bases, the J end by 7 bases, with 17 bases between. The CDR3 DNA reads as TGTGCCAGCGGGCAGGGGCCAACCTCTGAAAAACTGTTTTTT. Residues: CASGQGPTSEKLFF.

Concerning this clone itself: The germline gene is not matched at one end of the junction; a read error may be the cause. J is TRBJ2-7 and V is TRBV28, with D unclear. CDR3 length: 11 amino acids. Per the germline V gene, CDR1 is MDHEN and CDR2 is SYDVKM. The CDR3 DNA follows: TGTGCCAGCAGTTTGGATTACGAGCGGTACTTC. This codes for CASSLDYERYF.

This chain uses TRBV9 with TRBJ1-6; a weak D match, TRBD1 (6 bases). The length of the CDR3 is 20 residues. Germline V gene lookup returns CDR1 SGDLS and CDR2 YYNGEE. V was clipped by 3 bases and J by 0 bases, with 22 bases between them. The CDR3 loop is CASSAYRRGVKSSYNSPLHF. CDR3 bases: TGTGCCAGCAGCGCCTACCGAAGGGGGGTGAAGAGCTCCTATAATTCACCCCTCCACTTT. The entire variable domain, with the rest obtained from reference TRBV9 and TRBJ1-6, is as follows: DSGVTQTPKHLITATGQRVTLRCSPRSGDLSVYWYQQSLDQGLQFLIQYYNGEERAKGNILERFSAQQFPDLHSELNLSSLELGDSALYFCASSAYRRGVKSSYNSPLHFGNGTRLTVT.

The V and J genes are TRBV28 and TRBJ1-5; 9 bases map to TRBD1. Trimming removed 6 bases from V and 6 bases from J; junction bases left unmatched: 9. Germline V CDR1 and CDR2: MDHEN, SYDVKM. This CDR3 is 15 amino acids long. The CDR3 DNA is TGTGCCAGCAGCTCAAGACAGGGGGTTGGTCAGCCCCAGCATTTT. It codes for CASSSRQGVGQPQHF. Full variable domain (outside the CDR3, taken from reference TRBV28 and TRBJ1-5): DVKVTQSSRYLVKRTGEKVFLECVQDMDHENMFWYRQDPGLGLRLIYFSYDVKMKEKGDIPEGYSVSREKKERFSLILESASTNQTSMYLCASSSRQGVGQPQHFGDGTRLSIL.

The chain couples TRBV28 to TRBJ1-3; D is unclear. Germline assignment: CDR1 MDHEN and CDR2 SYDVKM. V was clipped by 8 bases and J by 0 bases, with 11 bases between them. CDR3 length: 14 residues. The CDR3 DNA follows: TGTGCCAGCGGGGAAACGAGCTCTGGAAACACCATATATTTT. Translated, it gives CASGETSSGNTIYF.

This clone appeared a few times. This chain connects TRBV19 to TRBJ1-1; 7 bases are shared with TRBD1. Germline CDR1 LNHDA, CDR2 SQIVND (reference sequence). J gave up 0 bases and V 4 bases, and 2 bases lay outside the gene matches. The CDR3 consists of 14 residues. Here the CDR3 reads CASSTQGVNTEAFF. CDR3 DNA sequence: TGTGCCAGTAGTACCCAGGGGGTGAACACTGAAGCTTTCTTT.